These 11 T cell receptor beta chains were sequenced from one sample in a study of control samples from healthy donors and cancer patients. Some clones are missing from TCRdb's copy, which holds only in-frame ones; the method was immunoSEQ multiplex PCR. The sample records under 85,000 clones, around 94% being singletons. The specimen was blood. Receptors originate from a woman aged 40-49 years in good health.

The CDR3 loop is CASSQELLDYEQYF. In DNA, the CDR3 is TGTGCCAGCAGCCAAGAACTACTAGACTACGAGCAGTACTTC. The gene calls are TRBV4-2 and TRBJ2-7; maybe TRBD2 (5 bases). V gave up 0 bases and J gave up 3 bases, with 9 bases separating them. The CDR3 runs 14 residues. CDR1 and CDR2 (germline): LGHNA, YNFKEQ.

The gene calls are TRBV5-1 and TRBJ2-2, with TRBD1 matching over 8 bases. V shed 9 bases and J 3 bases; nucleotides not matched to a gene: 4. This CDR3 is built from 13 residues. Germline assignment: CDR1 SGHRS and CDR2 YFSETQ. CDR3 sequence: CANPDRDTGELFF. Here the CDR3 DNA reads TGCGCCAACCCGGACAGGGACACCGGGGAGCTGTTTTTT.

The V and J genes are TRBV7-2 and TRBJ2-3; D may be TRBD2 (5 bases). The V end was cut by 5 bases, the J end by 0 bases, with 12 bases between. Germline V CDR1 and CDR2: SGHTA, FQGNSA. This CDR3 contains 15 residues. The CDR3 sequence is CASSRRSGSTDTQYF. The CDR3 region has the DNA TGTGCCAGCAGCCGTCGGTCGGGAAGCACAGATACGCAGTATTTT.

Worth noting for this clone: This specimen includes other DNA sequences encoding the same CDR3. The V and J genes are TRBV3-1 (or the pseudogene TRBV3-2) and TRBJ1-5; a weak D match, TRBD1 (5 bases). Germline lookup yields CDR1 LGHDT and CDR2 YNNKEL (reference sequence). This CDR3 comprises 12 residues. Trimming shortened V by 3 bases and J by 5 bases, and 5 bases separated the two germline ends. For the CDR3, the DNA is TGTGCCAGCAGCCAGGGGGATCAGCCCCAGCATTTT. Translation gives CASSQGDQPQHF.

V usage is TRBV3-1 (or the pseudogene TRBV3-2) and J usage is TRBJ1-2; D perhaps matches TRBD1 (6 bases). The CDR3 totals 15 residues. The germline V gene encodes CDR1 LGHDT and CDR2 YNNKEL (reference sequence). The V end lost 2 bases, the J end lost 1 base, and 11 bases lay between the germline ends. The CDR3 region is CASSQRDRHNYGYTF. CDR3 DNA: TGTGCCAGCAGCCAACGAGACAGGCATAACTATGGCTACACCTTC.

The chain carries TRBV5-6 and TRBJ1-1; D not resolved. CDR1 is SGHDT, CDR2 YYEEEE, per germline. The ends were cut back, 0 bases at V and 6 bases at J, with 6 bases in the middle. The CDR3 length is 12 residues. CDR3 DNA: TGTGCCAGCAGCTTGGACGTGGCTGAAGCTTTCTTT. Residues: CASSLDVAEAFF.

This chain links TRBV6-4 with TRBJ1-2; no definite D call. V shed 2 bases and J shed 6 bases, with 16 bases lying between them. The CDR3 runs to 15 residues. The germline V gene encodes CDR1 MRHNA and CDR2 SNTAGT. The CDR3 here is CASSDDGRPEDGYTF. The CDR3 DNA sequence: TGTGCCAGCAGTGACGATGGGAGGCCCGAGGATGGCTACACCTTC.

V usage is TRBV11-3 and J usage is TRBJ1-3; no clear D. Germline V CDR1 and CDR2: SGHNT, YENEEA. The CDR3 spans 13 residues. Trimming pared 5 bases from V and 0 bases from J, leaving 5 bases between. CDR3 protein: CASSSNSGNTIYF. In DNA form, the CDR3 reads TGTGCCAGCAGCAGCAACTCTGGAAACACCATATATTTT.

The chain employs TRBV7-8 and TRBJ2-1; perhaps TRBD2 as D (6 bases). This CDR3 comprises 15 residues. CDR1 is SGHVS and CDR2 is FQNEAQ in the germline V gene. V lost 1 base to trimming and J lost 10 bases, with 17 bases between them. The CDR3 protein is CASSLGDTSFEEQFF. DNA of the CDR3: TGTGCCAGCAGCTTAGGGGATACTAGCTTCGAGGAGCAGTTCTTC.

CDR3 region: CAISTGQGFDQPQHF. In DNA, the CDR3 is TGTGCCATCAGCACCGGACAGGGTTTTGATCAGCCCCAGCATTTT. The chain uses TRBV6-2 or TRBV6-3 and TRBJ1-5, with TRBD1 matching 8 bases. V lost 10 bases, J lost 5 bases, and 13 bases stayed unmatched. The CDR3 consists of 15 residues. Germline lookup yields CDR1 MNHEY and CDR2 SVGEGT.

V and J are TRBV18 and TRBJ1-1, with 10 bases that match TRBD1. The germline gives CDR1 KGHSH, CDR2 LQKENI. Trimming removed 1 base from V and 2 bases from J; junction bases left unmatched: 13. This CDR3 comprises 19 residues. This CDR3 reads CASSPRSGSGTGANTEAFF. CDR3 coding DNA: TGTGCCAGCTCACCACGATCCGGGTCCGGGACAGGGGCAAACACTGAAGCTTTCTTT. Using reference TRBV18 and TRBJ1-1 for the parts outside the CDR3, the full variable domain is NAGVMQNPRHLVRRRGQEARLRCSPMKGHSHVYWYRQLPEEGLKFMVYLQKENIIDESGMPKERFSAEFPKEGPSILRIQQVVRGDSAAYFCASSPRSGSGTGANTEAFFGQGTRLTVV.